This paragraph covers one TCR beta chain sequence. Its antigen target is currently unknown. Per-base qualities were not stored, and no clone one base away is much larger. Libraries of naive CD8 T cells were built from approximately 20,000 to 1,000,000 sorted cells, with 10%, 30% or 50% of the purified RNA used. On a BD FACSAria II, naive CD8 T cells were FACS-sorted as CD8+CD4-CCR7+CD45RA+ and collected into RLT Plus buffer. To test detection sensitivity, Jurkat RNA equivalent to approximately nine TCR copies was spiked into samples of roughly 20,000-1,000,000 naive CD8 T cells. CD8 T cells were enriched using RosetteSep CD8+ T Cell Enrichment Cocktail and Ficoll-Paque, and the enriched cells then underwent ACK red cell lysis. The data derive from a study of molecular identifiers for immune sequencing clone quantification (dated by TCRdb to about 2018). Study-level background: For a replicate experiment, RNA from roughly 20,000 or 100,000 naive CD8 T cells was divided into five aliquots, of which four were sequenced. CD8 T cells were used in a methods study to benchmark molecular-identifier clustering-based TCR repertoire sequencing (MIDCIRS) and TCR RNA copy counting. Overall study results and their limits: Identical TCR molecules sharing a barcode could cause highly expanded clone sizes to be underestimated. When barcode sub-clustering was omitted, TCR diversity was inflated by chimeric consensus sequences, with chimeras reaching as high as 47%. In CMV-specific effector cells, over 97% of molecules were held by clones above 20 RNA copies, whereas under 1% of molecules were held by such clones in naive cells. Modeling estimated about three recovered TCR RNA copies per cell, compared with about ten by digital PCR, which implies 30% to 35% capture efficiency. Even against a background of 750,000 to 1,000,000 naive CD8 T cells, spiked-in Jurkat TCR RNA amounting to a single cell's worth was reported to be detectable. Spiked-in Jurkat TCR RNA (approximately eleven copies' worth), which is not part of the donor repertoire, was contained in the naive libraries.

The CDR3 holds 17 amino acids from the cysteine to the phenylalanine. Just the 51-base CDR3 DNA is kept, in frame starting at base 1. According to the germline V gene, CDR1 reads KGHDR and CDR2 reads SFDVKD. V and J are trimmed by 2 bases and 4 bases, and the gene matches miss 8 bases of the junction. The library was generated by PCR. The reads were generated on a NextSeq 500. Bulk TCR libraries were generated as previously described, with the TCR primers listed in Table S5 used. Total RNA was purified with the Qiagen AllPrep DNA/RNA kit. Before any analysis, reads coming from multiple sequencing runs of the same library were combined into one pool. On the study's bioinformatics: Only reads with exact TCR constant sequence were kept, trimmed to 150 nt, and grouped by their 12-nt molecular barcodes. Reads inside each barcode group were sub-clustered using a 15% Levenshtein threshold, and a quality-weighted consensus sequence was constructed for each RNA molecule. Non-functional sequences were filtered out, along with any lower-count sequence sitting one edit away from another sequence. Barcode sub-clusters with fewer than 20% of the maximum read count were removed, based on fitting two negative binomial distributions. TCRdb itself trimmed the public reads at Q25 with fastp, ran MiXCR and retained productive beta chains. Rows are unified per CDR3 protein, each entry keeping the most common DNA and genes. The V and J calls were not made by the authors but by TCRdb's processing. Present in this sample are nearly 650,000 distinct CDR3 sequences, about 25% of which were seen just once. The top ten clones comprise 0.78% of the sample.

Sequencing input: naive CD8+ T cells from blood, with Jurkat cell RNA spiked in. The sample's cell subset or site label, decoded: FACS-sorted CD8+CD4-CCR7+CD45RA+ naive T cells. The chain uses TRBV24-1 and TRBJ2-3, with 10 middle bases fitting TRBD2. This clonotype was sampled from a human donor in good health. Some libraries in this study had Jurkat cell RNA spiked in. The CDR3 protein: CATSDSRLAGGADTQYF. The DNA sequence is as follows: TGTGCCACCAGTGATTCCCGACTAGCGGGTGGGGCAGATACGCAGTATTTT.